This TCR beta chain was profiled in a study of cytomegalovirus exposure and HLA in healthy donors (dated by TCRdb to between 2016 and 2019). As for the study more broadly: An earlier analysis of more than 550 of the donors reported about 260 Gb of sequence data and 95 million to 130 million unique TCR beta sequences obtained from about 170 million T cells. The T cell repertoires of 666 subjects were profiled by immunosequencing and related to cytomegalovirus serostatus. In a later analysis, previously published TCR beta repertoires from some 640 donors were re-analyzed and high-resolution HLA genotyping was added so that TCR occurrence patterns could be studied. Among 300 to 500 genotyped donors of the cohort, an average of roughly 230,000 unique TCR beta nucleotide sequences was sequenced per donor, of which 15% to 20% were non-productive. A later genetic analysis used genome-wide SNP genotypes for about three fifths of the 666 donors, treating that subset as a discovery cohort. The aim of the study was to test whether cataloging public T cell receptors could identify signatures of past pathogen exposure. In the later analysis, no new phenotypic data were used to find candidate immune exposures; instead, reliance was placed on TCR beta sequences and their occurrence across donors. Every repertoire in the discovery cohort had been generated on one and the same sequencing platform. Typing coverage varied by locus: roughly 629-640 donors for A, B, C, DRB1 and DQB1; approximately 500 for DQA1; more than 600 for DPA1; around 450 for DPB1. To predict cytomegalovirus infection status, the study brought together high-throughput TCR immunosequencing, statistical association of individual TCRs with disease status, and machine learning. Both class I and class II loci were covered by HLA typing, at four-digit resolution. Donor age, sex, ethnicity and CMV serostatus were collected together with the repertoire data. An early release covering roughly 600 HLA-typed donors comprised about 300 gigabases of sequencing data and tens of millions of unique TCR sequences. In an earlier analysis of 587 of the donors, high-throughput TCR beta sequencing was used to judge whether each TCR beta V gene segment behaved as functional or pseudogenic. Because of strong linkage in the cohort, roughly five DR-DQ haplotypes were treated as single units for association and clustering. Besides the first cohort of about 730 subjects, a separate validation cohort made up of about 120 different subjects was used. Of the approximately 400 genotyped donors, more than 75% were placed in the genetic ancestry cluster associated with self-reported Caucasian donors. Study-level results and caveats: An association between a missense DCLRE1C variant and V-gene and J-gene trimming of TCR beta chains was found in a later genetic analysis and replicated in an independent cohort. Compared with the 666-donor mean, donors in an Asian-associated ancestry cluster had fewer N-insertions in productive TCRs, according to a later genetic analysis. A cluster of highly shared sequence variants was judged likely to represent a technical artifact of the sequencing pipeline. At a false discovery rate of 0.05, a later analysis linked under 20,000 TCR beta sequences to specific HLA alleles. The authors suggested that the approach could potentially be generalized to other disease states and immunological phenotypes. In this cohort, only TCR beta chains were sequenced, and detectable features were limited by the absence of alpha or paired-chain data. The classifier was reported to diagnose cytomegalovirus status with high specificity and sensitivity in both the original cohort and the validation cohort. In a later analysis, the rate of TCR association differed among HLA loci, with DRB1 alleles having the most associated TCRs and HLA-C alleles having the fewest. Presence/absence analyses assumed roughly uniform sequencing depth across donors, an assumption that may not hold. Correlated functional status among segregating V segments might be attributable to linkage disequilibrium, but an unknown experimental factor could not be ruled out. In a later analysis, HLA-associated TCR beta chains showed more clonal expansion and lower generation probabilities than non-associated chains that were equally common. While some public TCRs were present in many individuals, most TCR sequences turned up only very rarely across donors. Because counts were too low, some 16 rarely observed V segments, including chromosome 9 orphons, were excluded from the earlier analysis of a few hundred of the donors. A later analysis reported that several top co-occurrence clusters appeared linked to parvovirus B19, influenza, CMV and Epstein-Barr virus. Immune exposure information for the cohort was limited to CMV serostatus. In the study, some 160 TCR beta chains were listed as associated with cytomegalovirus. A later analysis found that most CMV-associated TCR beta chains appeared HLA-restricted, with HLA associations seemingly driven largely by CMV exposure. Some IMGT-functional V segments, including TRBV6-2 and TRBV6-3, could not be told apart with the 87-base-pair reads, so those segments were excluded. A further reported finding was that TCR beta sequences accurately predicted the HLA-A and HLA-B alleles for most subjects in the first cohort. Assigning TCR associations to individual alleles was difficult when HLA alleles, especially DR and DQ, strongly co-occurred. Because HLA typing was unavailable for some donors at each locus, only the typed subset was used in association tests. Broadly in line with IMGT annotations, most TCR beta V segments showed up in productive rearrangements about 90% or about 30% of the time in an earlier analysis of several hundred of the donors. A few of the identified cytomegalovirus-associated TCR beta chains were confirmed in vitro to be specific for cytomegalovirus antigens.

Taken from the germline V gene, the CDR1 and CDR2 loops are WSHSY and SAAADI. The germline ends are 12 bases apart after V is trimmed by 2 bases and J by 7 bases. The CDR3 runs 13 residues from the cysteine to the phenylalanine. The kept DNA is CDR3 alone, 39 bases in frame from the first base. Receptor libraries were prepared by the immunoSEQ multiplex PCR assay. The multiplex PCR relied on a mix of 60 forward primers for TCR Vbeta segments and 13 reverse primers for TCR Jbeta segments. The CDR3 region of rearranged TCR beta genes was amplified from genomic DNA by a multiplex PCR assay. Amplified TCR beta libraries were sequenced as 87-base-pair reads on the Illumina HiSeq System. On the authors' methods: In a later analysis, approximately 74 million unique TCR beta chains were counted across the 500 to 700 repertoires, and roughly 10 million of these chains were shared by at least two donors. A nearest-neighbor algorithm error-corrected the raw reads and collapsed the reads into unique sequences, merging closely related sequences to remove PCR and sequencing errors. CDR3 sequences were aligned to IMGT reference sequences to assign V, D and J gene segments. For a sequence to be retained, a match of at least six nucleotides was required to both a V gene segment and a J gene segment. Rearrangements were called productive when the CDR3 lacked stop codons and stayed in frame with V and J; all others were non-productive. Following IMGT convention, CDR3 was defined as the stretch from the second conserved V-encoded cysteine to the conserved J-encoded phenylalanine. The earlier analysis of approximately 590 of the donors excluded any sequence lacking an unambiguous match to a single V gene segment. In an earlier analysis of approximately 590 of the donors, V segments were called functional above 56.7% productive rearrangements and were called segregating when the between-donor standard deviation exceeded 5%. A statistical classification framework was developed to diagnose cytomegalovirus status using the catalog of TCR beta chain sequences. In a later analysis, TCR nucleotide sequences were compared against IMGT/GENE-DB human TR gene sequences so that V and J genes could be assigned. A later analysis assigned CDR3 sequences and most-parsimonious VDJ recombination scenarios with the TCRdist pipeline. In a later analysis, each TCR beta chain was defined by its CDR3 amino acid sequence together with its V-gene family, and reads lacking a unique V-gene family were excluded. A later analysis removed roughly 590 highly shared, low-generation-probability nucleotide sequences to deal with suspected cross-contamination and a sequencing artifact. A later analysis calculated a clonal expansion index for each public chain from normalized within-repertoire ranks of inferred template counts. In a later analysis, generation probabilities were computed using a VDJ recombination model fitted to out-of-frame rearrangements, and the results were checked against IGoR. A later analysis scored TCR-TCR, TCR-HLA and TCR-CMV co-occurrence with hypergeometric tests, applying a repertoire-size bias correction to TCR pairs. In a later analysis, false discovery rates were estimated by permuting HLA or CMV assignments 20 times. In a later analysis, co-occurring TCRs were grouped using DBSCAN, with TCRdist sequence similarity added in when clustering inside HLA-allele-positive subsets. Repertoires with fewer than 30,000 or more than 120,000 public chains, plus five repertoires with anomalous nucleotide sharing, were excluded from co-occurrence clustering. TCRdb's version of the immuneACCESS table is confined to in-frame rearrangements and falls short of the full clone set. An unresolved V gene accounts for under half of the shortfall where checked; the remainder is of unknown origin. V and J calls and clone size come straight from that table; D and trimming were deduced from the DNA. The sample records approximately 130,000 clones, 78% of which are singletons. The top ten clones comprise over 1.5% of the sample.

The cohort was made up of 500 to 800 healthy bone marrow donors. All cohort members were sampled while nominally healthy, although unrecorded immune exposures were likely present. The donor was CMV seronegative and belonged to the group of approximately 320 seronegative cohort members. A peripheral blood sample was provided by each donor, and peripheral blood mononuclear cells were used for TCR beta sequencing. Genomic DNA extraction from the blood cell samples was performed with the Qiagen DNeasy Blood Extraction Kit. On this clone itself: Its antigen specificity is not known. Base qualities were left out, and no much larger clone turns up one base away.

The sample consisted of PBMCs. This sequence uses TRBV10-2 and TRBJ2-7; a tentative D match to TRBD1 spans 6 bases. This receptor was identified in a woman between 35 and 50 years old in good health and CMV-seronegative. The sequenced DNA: TGCGCCAGCAGTGAGGCACAGGGCGGGGAGCAGTACTTC. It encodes CASSEAQGGEQYF.